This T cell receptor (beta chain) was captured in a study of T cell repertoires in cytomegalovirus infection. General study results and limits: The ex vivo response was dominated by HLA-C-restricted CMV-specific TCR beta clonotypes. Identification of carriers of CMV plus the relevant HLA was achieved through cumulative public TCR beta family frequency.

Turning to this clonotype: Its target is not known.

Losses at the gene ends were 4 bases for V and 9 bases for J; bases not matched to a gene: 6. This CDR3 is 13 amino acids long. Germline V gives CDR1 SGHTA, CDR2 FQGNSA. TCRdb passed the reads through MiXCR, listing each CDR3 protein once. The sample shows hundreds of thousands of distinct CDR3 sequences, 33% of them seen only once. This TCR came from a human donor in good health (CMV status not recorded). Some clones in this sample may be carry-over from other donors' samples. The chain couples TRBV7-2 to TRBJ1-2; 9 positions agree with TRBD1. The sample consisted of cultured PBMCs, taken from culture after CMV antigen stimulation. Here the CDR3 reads CASSSPGQGSYTF. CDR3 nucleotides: TGTGCCAGCAGCTCACCGGGACAGGGAAGCTACACCTTC.